This TCR beta chain was documented in a study of shared clonotypes between healthy human individuals. Measured with immunoSEQ multiplex PCR; TCRdb has only the in-frame clones, and not every one. In the table there are about 2.4 million clones, approximately 94% of which are singletons. The germline V gene encodes CDR1 MNHEY and CDR2 SVGAGI. CDR3 size: 16 residues. J lost 5 bases, V lost 4 bases, and 9 bases had no gene match. The study's findings and limits: Approximately 5.3% was the fraction of naive CD4 clonotypes found shared across a handful of donors.

This clone was counted a single time. The antigen remains unidentified. Material for sequencing was naive CD4+ T cells sorted from blood. The sample's subset: CD45RA+ positively selected. The chain links TRBV6-5 to TRBJ2-2; TRBD1 agrees at 8 bases. This clonotype was obtained from a man in his late teens or twenties in good health. CDR3 loop: CASSSPRGLWTGELFF. For the CDR3, the DNA is TGTGCCAGCAGTTCTCCCAGGGGGCTTTGGACCGGGGAGCTGTTTTTT.